Listed below are T cell receptor beta chains from one sample, sequenced in a study of T cells after yellow fever vaccination. From the 5' RACE reads, TCRdb called clonotypes with MiXCR, one entry per CDR3 protein. The sample lists hundreds of thousands of distinct CDR3 sequences; roughly a fifth were seen once. This material consisted of PBMCs, taken approximately 22 days after the first yellow fever vaccination. These receptors all come from a man aged 18 to 30 who received the YFV17D yellow fever vaccine. Both conserved end residues are part of each CDR3. The D gene is left open where the match is weak. Clone size, where shown, is once, few, many, or a class for clones that have expanded.

few TRBD2 TRBJ2-5 TRBV9 TGTGCCAGCAGCGTAGGGGGACTAGCGGGGAGGGAGACCCAGTACTTC CASSVGGLAGRETQYF
few . TRBJ1-6 TRBV6-1 TGTGCCAGCAGTCCCGGGTACAGCTCCTATAATTCACCCCTCCACTTT CASSPGYSSYNSPLHF
. TRBD2 TRBJ2-4 TRBV9 TGTGCCAGCAGCGCCGGGACTAGCGGGGGATTAGCCAAAAACATTCAGTACTTC CASSAGTSGGLAKNIQYF
few TRBD1 TRBJ1-2 TRBV5-1 TGCGCCAGCAGTCGGACAGGGCCGGTAGACTATGGCTACACCTTC CASSRTGPVDYGYTF
few . TRBJ2-1 TRBV20-1 TGCAGTGCTAGAGTGGGAGCGCGGGAAAATGAGCAGTTCTTC CSARVGARENEQFF
few . TRBJ1-1 TRBV10-3 TGTGCCATCAGATTCAACATGGCCACTGAAGCTTTCTTT CAIRFNMATEAFF
. . TRBJ2-2 TRBV6-1 TGTGCCAGCAACGAGGGGAGGCGATTAACCGGGGAGCTGTTTTTT CASNEGRRLTGELFF
. TRBD1 TRBJ2-6 TRBV12-3/TRBV12-4 TGTGCCAGCAGCCCCAGACAGGGGGCAAGCGGGGCCAACGTCCTGACTTTC CASSPRQGASGANVLTF
few TRBD2 TRBJ2-7 TRBV11-2 TGTGCCAGCAGCCCAGACGTCGAACTAGCGGGTCTACTCGAGCAGTACTTC CASSPDVELAGLLEQYF
. TRBD2 TRBJ2-5 TRBV7-9 TGTGCCAGCAGACACGGGGGGAATACCCAGTACTTC CASRHGGNTQYF
. . TRBJ1-2 TRBV5-1 TGCGCCAGCAGCTTGGGGACGGCAAATGGCTACACCTTC CASSLGTANGYTF
. . TRBJ2-7 TRBV15 TGTGCCACCAGCAGGAACCGCCCCTCCTACGAGCAGTACTTC CATSRNRPSYEQYF
few . TRBJ1-6 TRBV6-5 TGTGCCAGCAGTTTAGGGGGACGTTGGCAGACGAATTCACCCCTCCACTTT CASSLGGRWQTNSPLHF
few TRBD2 TRBJ2-5 TRBV7-3 TGTGCCAGCGCTACGGGGCGGGGGGGCCGAGAGACCCAGTACTTC CASATGRGGRETQYF
. TRBD2 TRBJ2-1 TRBV24-1 TGTGCCACCAGTGACAACGAGCGGGGGGGCCTGGATGAGCAGTTCTTC CATSDNERGGLDEQFF
. . TRBJ2-2 TRBV7-9 TGTGCCAGCAACCAACGACTCGGGGACTCCGGGGAGCTGTTTTTT CASNQRLGDSGELFF
few TRBD1 TRBJ2-5 TRBV5-1 TGCGCCAGCAGCTCTACCGGGACAGGGGAGGGAGAGACCCAGTACTTC CASSSTGTGEGETQYF
few . TRBJ2-7 TRBV14 TGTGCCAGCAGCTTTAAAGGCAGGTACGAGCAGTACTTC CASSFKGRYEQYF
. . TRBJ2-1 TRBV5-1 TGCGCCAGCAGCTTGCTGCTAAATGAGCAGTTCTTC CASSLLLNEQFF
. . TRBJ1-2 TRBV10-3 TGTGCCATCAGTGAGTTACTACGAACTAACTATGGCTACACCTTC CAISELLRTNYGYTF